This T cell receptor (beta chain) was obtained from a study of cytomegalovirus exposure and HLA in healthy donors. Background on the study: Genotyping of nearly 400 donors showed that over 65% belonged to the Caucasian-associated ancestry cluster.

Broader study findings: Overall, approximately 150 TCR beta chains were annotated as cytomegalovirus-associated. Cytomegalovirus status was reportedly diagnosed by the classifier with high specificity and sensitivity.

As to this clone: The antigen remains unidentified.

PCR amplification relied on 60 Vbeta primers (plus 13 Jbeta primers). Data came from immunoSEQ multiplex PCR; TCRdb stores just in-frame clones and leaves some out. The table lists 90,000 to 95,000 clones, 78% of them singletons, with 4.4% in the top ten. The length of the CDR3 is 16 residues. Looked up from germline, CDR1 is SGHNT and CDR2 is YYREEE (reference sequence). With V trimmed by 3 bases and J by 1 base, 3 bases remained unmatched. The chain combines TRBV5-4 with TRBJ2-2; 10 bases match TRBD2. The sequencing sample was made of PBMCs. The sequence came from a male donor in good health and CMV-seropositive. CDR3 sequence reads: CASSWVAGGNTGELFF. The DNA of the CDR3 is TGTGCCAGCAGCTGGGTAGCGGGGGGGAACACCGGGGAGCTGTTTTTT.